This TCR beta chain was sequenced in a study of T cells after somatic rescue of genetic block. V shed 7 bases and J shed 2 bases, with 9 bases lying between them. This CDR3 has 13 residues. Germline V lookup: CDR1 SGHTA, CDR2 FQGNSA. The table came from immunoSEQ multiplex PCR; TCRdb's copy has only in-frame clones and leaves some out. The sample holds approximately 88,000 clones, around 90% seen once. The sequenced material came from peripheral blood mononuclear cells (PBMCs). The sequence derives from a woman aged 18-29 years. The chain couples TRBV7-2 to TRBJ2-1; D ambiguous. The CDR3: CASTLQTYNEQFF. CDR3 sequence (DNA): TGTGCCAGCACCCTTCAAACCTACAATGAGCAGTTCTTC.